The subject of this entry is one TCR beta chain. Its specificity is unknown. This sample is drawn from a study of cytomegalovirus exposure and HLA in healthy donors. On the study more broadly: Among the approximately 400 donors who were genotyped, approximately 76% fell in the genetic ancestry cluster that is associated with self-reported Caucasian donors.

Study findings and constraints: In the analysis, some V segments, TRBV6-2 and TRBV6-3 included, were excluded as indistinguishable.

The CDR3 length is 15 residues. The junction had 5 bases not matched to a gene; V was cut back by 1 base and J by 8 bases. Looked up from germline, CDR1 is LGHNA and CDR2 is YSLEER. The PCR employed 60 Vbeta primers together with 13 Jbeta primers. The table came from immunoSEQ multiplex PCR; TCRdb's copy has only in-frame clones and leaves some out. The data contain about 180,000 clones, around 80% of them seen just once; the ten biggest clones take up more than 0.45%. Input material: PBMCs. This receptor was obtained from a woman between 45 and 65 years old in good health and CMV-seronegative. The J gene is TRBJ2-1, the V gene TRBV4-3; 10 positions agree with TRBD1. Written as DNA, the CDR3 is TGCGCCAGCAGCCAAGCCGGGACAGGGGTCTATGAGCAGTTCTTC. It translates to CASSQAGTGVYEQFF.